This T cell receptor beta chain emerged from a study of blood T cells in healthy people across ages. Across the whole study: About one barcoded beta molecule per two T cells was the capture yield of template switching.

CDR1 and CDR2 from the germline V gene are SQVTM and ANQGSEA. The CDR3 extends over 16 amino acids. V lost 2 bases, J lost 4 bases, and 8 bases stayed unmatched. A J-beta primer mix and a sample-barcoded 5' primer were used in a second PCR of about 7 to 12 cycles. TCRdb re-derived calls from the 5' RACE reads in MiXCR, one entry per CDR3 protein. The data show 500,000 to 550,000 distinct CDR3 sequences, 24% seen once. A further study also used this sample, focusing on T cells of mothers and their children. Per that paper: Input to cDNA synthesis comprised all extracted RNA, at a ratio of 1.5 ug per 15 ul. Clones that were microchimeric and persistent were not detected among T cells.

The chain employs TRBV29-1 and TRBJ2-6, with TRBD1 matching over 7 bases. This receptor was taken from a boy under 18 in good health. Sequenced sample: blood. This CDR3 reads CSVELDRFVGANVLTF. The CDR3, as DNA: TGCAGCGTTGAATTGGACAGGTTTGTCGGGGCCAACGTCCTGACTTTC.